Listed below are T cell receptor beta chains from one sample, sequenced in a study of patients and donors after allogeneic stem cell transplantation. TCRdb redid the calling of the RT-PCR reads with MiXCR, one entry per CDR3 protein. The sample gives 920,000 or so distinct CDR3 sequences, more than 15% of which show up once; roughly 6.4% is in the top ten. The sequencing input was blood, either unsorted or a sorted T cell fraction (not recorded which). All receptors derive from a human donor who was either an allogeneic HSCT recipient or a stem cell or donor lymphocyte infusion donor (not recorded which). It is not recorded whose cells these are; they may come from a transplant donor. The CDR3 runs from the conserved cysteine through the conserved F or W. A D gene is named only where the DNA matches it firmly. Expanded clones are given a class, and other clones once, few, many or no size at all.

size	D	V	J	DNA	CDR3
.	.	TRBV12-3/TRBV12-4	TRBJ2-3	TGTGCCAGCAGGCGCCGGGACTTTGCGACAGATACGCAGTATTTT	CASRRRDFATDTQYF
.	.	TRBV7-6	TRBJ1-1	TGTGCCAGCAGCTTAGAACAGGGCGAAGAAGCTTTCTTT	CASSLEQGEEAFF
.	.	TRBV19	TRBJ1-6	TGTGCCAGTCGACAGATTAATTCACCCCTCCACTTT	CASRQINSPLHF
few	TRBD1	TRBV7-8	TRBJ2-5	TGTGCCAGCGCCTTGAATCCGGACAGGGGCGGTAGAGAGACCCAGTACTTC	CASALNPDRGGRETQYF
.	.	TRBV4-3	TRBJ2-3	TGCGCCAGCAGCCAAGAGATAGACACAGATACGCAGTATTTT	CASSQEIDTDTQYF
.	.	TRBV28	TRBJ2-7	TGTGCCAGCAGTTCTCCCGACAGGCCCTCCTACGAGCAGTACTTC	CASSSPDRPSYEQYF
.	TRBD2	TRBV30	TRBJ2-2	TGTGCCTGGGCTCGACTAGCGGGGGGGCGAGCCGGGGAGCTGTTTTTT	CAWARLAGGRAGELFF
many	TRBD2	TRBV12-3/TRBV12-4	TRBJ2-1	TGTGCCAGCAGTTTCGAAGGGAGCGGGGGGGCCAATGAGCAGTTCTTC	CASSFEGSGGANEQFF
few	.	TRBV3-1	TRBJ2-2	TGTGCCAGCAGCCAAGGAAAGACTAGTACCGGGGAGCTGTTTTTT	CASSQGKTSTGELFF
.	TRBD1	TRBV5-1	TRBJ1-2	TGCGCCAGCAGCACCGGACAGGGACGGGGAAATGGCTACACCTTC	CASSTGQGRGNGYTF
.	.	TRBV20-1	TRBJ1-6	TGCAGTGCTAGAGACCCTACAGAGTCCAATAATTCACCCCTCCACTTT	CSARDPTESNNSPLHF
few	.	TRBV6-2/TRBV6-3	TRBJ2-1	TGTGCCAGCAGTCAGGACTACGGGCAGTTCTTC	CASSQDYGQFF
many	.	TRBV29-1	TRBJ2-1	TGCAGCGGGGCCTCACAGGGATACAATGAGCAGTTCTTC	CSGASQGYNEQFF
many	TRBD2	TRBV20-1	TRBJ2-2	TGCAGCGGGAGGGCCGCGAACACCGGGGAGCTGTTTTTT	CSGRAANTGELFF
.	TRBD1	TRBV12-3/TRBV12-4	TRBJ1-2	TGTGCCAGTTATGGACAGGGGAACTATGGCTACACCTTC	CASYGQGNYGYTF
few	.	TRBV20-1	TRBJ1-1	TGCAGTGCTAGATCAACTCTGGACACTGAAGCTTTCTTT	CSARSTLDTEAFF
few	.	TRBV20-1	TRBJ1-1	TGCAGTGCTAGTGGTAGGGGCGTGCACACTGAAGCTTTCTTT	CSASGRGVHTEAFF
few	.	TRBV12-3/TRBV12-4	TRBJ1-1	TGTGCCAGCATTCAAGGGCACTTAAACACTGAAGCTTTCTTT	CASIQGHLNTEAFF
.	.	TRBV7-6	TRBJ1-1	TGTGCCAGCAGCTTAACCTTCCAGGGGCCTAGGACTGAAGCTTTCTTT	CASSLTFQGPRTEAFF
.	TRBD1	TRBV28	TRBJ2-5	TGTGCCAGCACTCCCGGGACAGGTACAGGGACAAAGTACCAAGAGACCCAGTACTTC	CASTPGTGTGTKYQETQYF
.	.	TRBV7-2	TRBJ1-1	TGTGCCAGCAGCTCCGAGGGACAGAACACTGAAGCTTTCTTT	CASSSEGQNTEAFF
few	.	TRBV7-2	TRBJ2-3	TGTGCCAGCAGCTTAGATCAGACGGGCACAGATACGCAGTATTTT	CASSLDQTGTDTQYF
many	TRBD2	TRBV20-1	TRBJ2-1	TGCAGTGCTGCAGCGGGGGCCTCCTACAATGAGCAGTTCTTC	CSAAAGASYNEQFF
.	TRBD1	TRBV7-3	TRBJ2-2	TGTGCCAGCAGCTACGGGACAGGAGAGGAGCTGTTTTTT	CASSYGTGEELFF
.	.	TRBV20-1	TRBJ1-1	TGCAGTGCTAGAGACAACAGGGCGAACACTGAAGCTTTCTTT	CSARDNRANTEAFF
.	.	TRBV5-1	TRBJ2-5	TGCGCCAGCAGCTTGCAGGGCTTTGAAGAGACCCAGTACTTC	CASSLQGFEETQYF
.	.	TRBV7-2	TRBJ2-7	TGTGCCAGCAGCTTAAGTCCGGTCCTGGAGCAGTACTTC	CASSLSPVLEQYF
.	.	TRBV27	TRBJ1-1	TGTGCCAGCAGTTTGTATAAGGGTTCCACTGAAGCTTTCTTT	CASSLYKGSTEAFF
many	TRBD1	TRBV12-3/TRBV12-4	TRBJ2-7	TGTGCCAGCAGTTTAACCAGGGGGCGCTTTGAGCAGTACTTC	CASSLTRGRFEQYF
many	TRBD2	TRBV5-6	TRBJ2-3	TGTGCCAGCAGCCGAGAGAAGCGGGGTAGAACAGATACGCAGTATTTT	CASSREKRGRTDTQYF
many	.	TRBV12-3/TRBV12-4	TRBJ1-5	TGTGCCAGCAGTTTTCAGGGTATCCCTCAGCCCCAGCATTTT	CASSFQGIPQPQHF
few	.	TRBV18	TRBJ1-1	TGTGCCAGCTCACCAGTACAGGCAGTGGCTAACACTGAAGCTTTCTTT	CASSPVQAVANTEAFF
few	.	TRBV4-1	TRBJ2-1	TGCGCCAGCAGCCAAGACGGTGGGCCCTACAATGAGCAGTTCTTC	CASSQDGGPYNEQFF
few	.	TRBV4-3	TRBJ2-2	TGCGCCAGCAGCCGCCTCCTAGAGGGAAACACCGGGGAGCTGTTTTTT	CASSRLLEGNTGELFF
.	.	TRBV7-9	TRBJ1-4	TGTGCCAGCAGCCCCCTCCAGCGTGGTAATGAAAAACTGTTTTTT	CASSPLQRGNEKLFF
.	.	TRBV25-1	TRBJ1-2	TGTGCCAGCAGTCCTACCACGGACCCCCGGGGGAACTATGGCTACACCTTC	CASSPTTDPRGNYGYTF
few	.	TRBV7-2	TRBJ2-1	TGTGCCAGCAATGACCTGTTCTACAATGAGCAGTTCTTC	CASNDLFYNEQFF
few	.	TRBV6-1	TRBJ1-5	TGTGCCAGCAGCCGTAACAGGAGCAATCAGCCCCAGCATTTT	CASSRNRSNQPQHF
few	.	TRBV5-1	TRBJ1-4	TGCGCCAGCAGCTCTCTCAGGGGTGAAAAACTGTTTTTT	CASSSLRGEKLFF
.	.	TRBV20-1	TRBJ1-6	TGCAGTGCTAGTAGGGGAGACAGTAAGAATTCACCCCTCCACTTT	CSASRGDSKNSPLHF
.	TRBD1	TRBV5-1	TRBJ2-7	TGCGCCAGCAGGGGCGGGACAGGGGCTGACGAGCAGTACTTC	CASRGGTGADEQYF
.	.	TRBV11-2	TRBJ2-7	TGTGCCAGCAGCTTAGGAGACCGGCACTCCTACGAGCAGTACTTC	CASSLGDRHSYEQYF
few	TRBD2	TRBV7-2	TRBJ2-1	TGTGCCAGCAGGACTAGCGGGATCTACAATGAGCAGTTCTTC	CASRTSGIYNEQFF
.	.	TRBV2	TRBJ1-1	TGTGCCAGCAGCCTATCCGCGGGAAAAAACACTGAAGCTTTCTTT	CASSLSAGKNTEAFF
.	.	TRBV20-1	TRBJ1-6	TGCAGTGCTAGAGACCGAAGGGGGAATTCACCCCTCCACTTT	CSARDRRGNSPLHF
.	TRBD2	TRBV5-4	TRBJ2-1	TGTGCCAGCAGCCTGGGACTAGCGGGAGGACAGGGCGATGAGCAGTTCTTC	CASSLGLAGGQGDEQFF